The 13 T cell receptor beta chains given below trace back to one sample, sequenced in a study of blood T cell repertoires in COVID-19. Sequenced by immunoSEQ multiplex PCR; TCRdb stores in-frame clones only, minus some. The top ten hold more than 2% of the sample, which has around 130,000 clones, 80% to 90% seen once. Sequences were obtained from peripheral blood. These receptors were taken from a woman in her forties or fifties with acute or convalescent COVID-19.

This chain links TRBV29-1 with TRBJ2-5; D uncertain. Trimming left V 0 bases short and J 4 bases short, with 6 bases between. This CDR3 is built from 12 residues. Germline CDR1 SQVTM, CDR2 ANQGSEA. The DNA of the CDR3 is TGCAGCGTTGAAGACTCGCGAGAGACCCAGTACTTC. Protein: CSVEDSRETQYF.

This clone came up once. The genes are TRBV5-1 and TRBJ1-2; maybe TRBD1 (6 bases). Germline assignment: CDR1 SGHRS and CDR2 YFSETQ. V lost 0 bases and J 4 bases, leaving 7 bases between the germline ends. The CDR3 has 13 amino acids. CDR3 in amino acids: CASSLETGYGYTF. The CDR3 DNA reads as TGCGCCAGCAGCTTGGAGACAGGCTATGGCTACACCTTC.

Worth noting for this clone: The sample has other DNA sequences that encode this CDR3 too. The rearrangement links TRBV7-2 to TRBJ1-1; D might be TRBD1 (5 bases). V gave up 2 bases and J gave up 1 base, with 8 bases separating them. Germline V CDR1 and CDR2: SGHTA, FQGNSA. CDR3 length equals 14 residues. CDR3 in DNA: TGTGCCAGCAGCTTAACCACAGGGAACACTGAAGCTTTCTTT. Protein product: CASSLTTGNTEAFF.

The chain joins TRBV6-1 to TRBJ1-5, with TRBD1 matching over 8 bases. This CDR3 has 16 amino acids. The germline gives CDR1 MNHNS, CDR2 SASEGT. J lost 6 bases, V lost 4 bases, and 11 bases had no gene match. CDR3 in amino acids: CASSARDRFGFQPQHF. The CDR3 nucleotides read TGTGCCAGCAGTGCGAGGGACAGGTTTGGGTTTCAGCCCCAGCATTTT.

The chain recombines TRBV3-1 (or the pseudogene TRBV3-2) with TRBJ1-1; TRBD1 agrees at 8 bases. In germline, CDR1 is LGHDT, CDR2 YNNKEL (reference sequence). The CDR3 runs to 17 residues. The V segment lost 5 bases and the J segment 1 base; nucleotides outside the gene matches: 12. The DNA for the CDR3 is TGTGCCAGCAGCTCTGGGCCAGGGGGCCTGAAGAACACTGAAGCTTTCTTT. Translation: CASSSGPGGLKNTEAFF.

The V call is TRBV18, the J call TRBJ1-1; TRBD1 matches at 9 bases. Germline V gene data show CDR1 as KGHSH and CDR2 as LQKENI. V trimming: 4 bases; J trimming: 2 bases; junction bases outside the gene matches: 2. The CDR3 covers 14 residues. The CDR3 nucleotides are TGTGCCAGCTCACTACAGGGGGCAAACACTGAAGCTTTCTTT. Amino acids: CASSLQGANTEAFF.

The V call is TRBV5-4, the J call TRBJ2-7; the match to TRBD2 covers 7 bases. V shed 4 bases, J shed 7 bases, and the junction held 11 bases outside the gene matches. Germline lookup yields CDR1 SGHNT and CDR2 YYREEE (reference sequence). This CDR3 spans 14 amino acids. CDR3 DNA: TGTGCCAGCAGCCGGGACTACCTCTCGGAGGAGCAGTACTTC. This codes for CASSRDYLSEEQYF.

This clone has just a few counts. The CDR3 DNA sequence: TGTGCCACCAGCAGAGCGTGGGACAGTCTCTATGGCTACACCTTC. It encodes CATSRAWDSLYGYTF. V usage is TRBV15 and J usage is TRBJ1-2, with 7 positions matching TRBD1. The length of the CDR3 is 15 residues. CDR1 LNHNV and CDR2 YYDKDF come from the germline V gene (reference sequence). V lost 1 base to trimming and J lost 4 bases; unmatched junction nucleotides: 6.

The chain carries TRBV6-2 or TRBV6-3 and TRBJ1-2; 9 positions match TRBD1. Germline loops: CDR1 MNHEY, CDR2 SVGEGT. Germline trimming cut 5 bases from V and 5 bases from J; bases unmatched to any gene: 9. The CDR3 totals 15 residues. CDR3 region: CASSRDRVLRYGYTF. The CDR3 bases are TGTGCCAGCAGTCGGGACAGGGTACTACGTTATGGCTACACCTTC.

The chain couples TRBV6-2 or TRBV6-3 to TRBJ1-6, with 7 bases that match TRBD1. The ends lost 6 bases at V and 11 bases at J; junction bases unmatched: 7. CDR3 length: 13 residues. CDR1 is MNHEY, CDR2 SVGEGT, per germline. The chain's CDR3 is CASSPQGFAPLHF. The CDR3 DNA is TGTGCCAGCAGCCCACAGGGGTTTGCACCCCTCCACTTT.

The chain combines TRBV5-8 with TRBJ1-1; TRBD1 aligns across 8 bases. The CDR3 is 14 residues long. From germline, CDR1 is SGHTS and CDR2 YDEGEE. V lost 4 bases, J lost 0 bases, and 2 bases stayed unmatched. The CDR3, as DNA: TGTGCCAGCAGCCGGGGACAGGTGAACACTGAAGCTTTCTTT. This translates into CASSRGQVNTEAFF.

The chain links TRBV7-9 to TRBJ2-5, with 10 nucleotides matching TRBD2. The germline gives CDR1 SEHNR, CDR2 FQNEAQ (reference sequence). Unmatched junction bases numbered 11, after V lost 0 bases and J lost 7 bases. The CDR3 totals 17 residues. CDR3 residues: CASSLALGLANLGTQYF. The CDR3 bases are TGTGCCAGCAGCTTAGCGCTGGGACTAGCGAATCTAGGGACCCAGTACTTC.

This clone was recorded once. The chain joins TRBV3-1 (or the pseudogene TRBV3-2) to TRBJ1-1, with a tentative D call TRBD1 (6 bases). From germline, CDR1 is LGHDT and CDR2 YNNKEL (reference sequence). This CDR3 spans 15 amino acids. Between the trimmed V and J ends, which lost 3 bases and 5 bases, there was a span of 16 bases. CDR3 coding DNA: TGTGCCAGCAGCCATCTTACAGGGCCAGGAACTGAAGCTTTCTTT. Encoded protein: CASSHLTGPGTEAFF.